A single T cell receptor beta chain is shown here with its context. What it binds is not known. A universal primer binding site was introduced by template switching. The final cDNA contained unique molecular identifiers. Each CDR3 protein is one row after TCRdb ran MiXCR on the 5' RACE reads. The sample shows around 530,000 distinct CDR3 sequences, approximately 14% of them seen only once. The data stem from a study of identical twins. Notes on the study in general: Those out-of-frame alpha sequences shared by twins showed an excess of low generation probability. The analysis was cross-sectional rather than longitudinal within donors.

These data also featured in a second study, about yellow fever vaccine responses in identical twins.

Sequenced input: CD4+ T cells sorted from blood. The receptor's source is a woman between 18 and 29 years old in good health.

The CDR3 nucleotides read TGCAGGTTAATCGACCCTAACCGCCCCAATGAGCAGTTCTTC. It codes for CRLIDPNRPNEQFF. The chain employs TRBV20-1 and TRBJ2-1, with D hard to call. The germline V gene has CDR1 DFQATT and CDR2 SNEGSKA (reference sequence). CDR3 size: 14 residues.